A selection of T cell receptor beta chains follows, all from one sample in a study of blood T cells in healthy people across ages. TCRdb passed the 5' RACE reads through MiXCR, listing each CDR3 protein once. Of about 670,000 distinct CDR3 sequences in the sample, around two fifths are singletons; the top ten hold about 30%. Specimen: blood. These receptors were collected from an elderly man in good health. CDR3s leave out the opening cysteine and the closing phenylalanine or tryptophan. The order of the fields is D gene, CDR3 length, V gene, clone size, J gene, CDR3 protein. A D gene is named only where the DNA matches it firmly. Not every row has a clone size; where given, it reads once, few, many or a size class.

d_call: NA; cdr3_length: 12; v_call: TRBV7-2; clone_size: many; j_call: TRBJ2-1; cdr3_aa: ASSFGGPSNEQF
d_call: TRBD2; cdr3_length: 13; v_call: TRBV28; clone_size: few; j_call: NA; cdr3_aa: ASSLSGRAKNEQY
d_call: TRBD2; cdr3_length: 13; v_call: TRBV20-1; clone_size: few; j_call: TRBJ2-1; cdr3_aa: SARDSLAGGDEQF
d_call: TRBD1; cdr3_length: 13; v_call: TRBV29-1; clone_size: NA; j_call: TRBJ1-1; cdr3_aa: SVAIWTGMNTEAF
d_call: TRBD1; cdr3_length: 14; v_call: TRBV5-1; clone_size: few; j_call: TRBJ2-7; cdr3_aa: ASSLGLRDRGREQY
d_call: NA; cdr3_length: 12; v_call: TRBV5-1; clone_size: once; j_call: TRBJ2-7; cdr3_aa: ASSSGDSYNEQY
d_call: TRBD2; cdr3_length: 16; v_call: TRBV27; clone_size: NA; j_call: TRBJ2-7; cdr3_aa: ASSFGLAGGLTLYEQY
d_call: NA; cdr3_length: 13; v_call: TRBV10-3; clone_size: NA; j_call: TRBJ1-4; cdr3_aa: AISEPRGGSEKLF
d_call: NA; cdr3_length: 13; v_call: TRBV20-1; clone_size: NA; j_call: TRBJ2-7; cdr3_aa: SARDNDPGVSEQY
d_call: NA; cdr3_length: 11; v_call: TRBV7-9; clone_size: NA; j_call: TRBJ2-7; cdr3_aa: ASSFESTYEQY
d_call: TRBD1; cdr3_length: 16; v_call: TRBV19; clone_size: NA; j_call: TRBJ1-1; cdr3_aa: ASSFPSDRGFMNTEAF
d_call: NA; cdr3_length: 14; v_call: TRBV7-2; clone_size: NA; j_call: TRBJ2-3; cdr3_aa: ASSPRVGGGTDTQY
d_call: TRBD1; cdr3_length: 14; v_call: TRBV24-1; clone_size: NA; j_call: TRBJ2-7; cdr3_aa: ATSDTKGADYYEQY
d_call: TRBD2; cdr3_length: 13; v_call: TRBV12-3/TRBV12-4; clone_size: few; j_call: TRBJ2-3; cdr3_aa: ASSERGPGTDTQY
d_call: NA; cdr3_length: 15; v_call: TRBV6-1; clone_size: NA; j_call: NA; cdr3_aa: ASSPRERARYQETQF
d_call: NA; cdr3_length: 13; v_call: TRBV7-2; clone_size: few; j_call: TRBJ2-5; cdr3_aa: ASSLFWGAQETQY
d_call: NA; cdr3_length: 10; v_call: TRBV20-1; clone_size: NA; j_call: TRBJ2-1; cdr3_aa: SATQTGNEQF
d_call: NA; cdr3_length: 15; v_call: TRBV4-3; clone_size: NA; j_call: TRBJ1-6; cdr3_aa: ASSQEEGQTYNSPLH
d_call: TRBD1; cdr3_length: 11; v_call: TRBV10-3; clone_size: NA; j_call: NA; cdr3_aa: AISGTGIFEQY
d_call: NA; cdr3_length: 13; v_call: TRBV28; clone_size: NA; j_call: TRBJ2-3; cdr3_aa: ANSSPHVVADTQY
d_call: NA; cdr3_length: 11; v_call: TRBV6-5; clone_size: many; j_call: TRBJ2-3; cdr3_aa: ASSFRSTDTQY
d_call: NA; cdr3_length: 11; v_call: TRBV7-2; clone_size: few; j_call: NA; cdr3_aa: ASSFRGEKTQY
d_call: NA; cdr3_length: 11; v_call: TRBV11-2; clone_size: NA; j_call: TRBJ1-1; cdr3_aa: ASSRGPATEAF
d_call: NA; cdr3_length: 12; v_call: TRBV6-2/TRBV6-3; clone_size: NA; j_call: TRBJ1-5; cdr3_aa: ATSDRYSNQPQH
d_call: TRBD1; cdr3_length: 15; v_call: TRBV7-2; clone_size: NA; j_call: TRBJ2-5; cdr3_aa: ASSSQGPQALRETQY
d_call: NA; cdr3_length: 10; v_call: TRBV20-1; clone_size: NA; j_call: TRBJ1-1; cdr3_aa: SARDPNTKAF
d_call: NA; cdr3_length: 13; v_call: TRBV7-9; clone_size: NA; j_call: TRBJ1-1; cdr3_aa: ASSLDRPMNTEAF
d_call: TRBD2; cdr3_length: 13; v_call: TRBV13; clone_size: NA; j_call: TRBJ2-3; cdr3_aa: ASSLGLANTDTQY
d_call: TRBD2; cdr3_length: 15; v_call: TRBV27; clone_size: few; j_call: TRBJ2-5; cdr3_aa: ASSRYSGGAIKETQY
d_call: TRBD1; cdr3_length: 12; v_call: TRBV9; clone_size: NA; j_call: TRBJ1-2; cdr3_aa: ASSDPGQSTGYT
d_call: TRBD1; cdr3_length: 13; v_call: TRBV6-5; clone_size: NA; j_call: TRBJ1-6; cdr3_aa: ASSWGDRGNSPLH
d_call: TRBD1; cdr3_length: 14; v_call: TRBV20-1; clone_size: few; j_call: TRBJ2-5; cdr3_aa: SARDRGRGRSETQY
d_call: TRBD2; cdr3_length: 12; v_call: TRBV29-1; clone_size: many; j_call: TRBJ2-1; cdr3_aa: SVKTTSGYNEQF
d_call: NA; cdr3_length: 11; v_call: TRBV5-1; clone_size: NA; j_call: TRBJ2-3; cdr3_aa: ASRSIGADTQY
d_call: NA; cdr3_length: 12; v_call: TRBV6-5; clone_size: few; j_call: TRBJ2-5; cdr3_aa: ASRPTGLSETQY